This record looks at one T cell receptor beta chain sequence and its context. Its antigen is not identified. Sequencing was performed with immunoSEQ multiplex PCR; in TCRdb, only in-frame clones are kept and a portion is missing. The sample holds 60,000 to 80,000 clones, more than 65% seen once. The CDR3 contains 14 residues. Germline V lookup: CDR1 SGHRS, CDR2 YFSETQ. This record comes from a study of OX40 agonist ivuxolimab in advanced cancers. Study-level information: Treatment of patients was with ivuxolimab, an agonistic anti-OX40 (CD134) antibody. The dose-escalation cohort was around 83% male, with a mean age of about 60 years, ranging about 23 to 79.

Blood draws occurred at baseline, cycle 4 day 1, and cycle 7 day 1. General study findings and limits: The mean number of expanded clones was higher in CD8+ T cells than in CD4+.

The source was CD4+ or CD8+ T cells sorted from blood, collected in a trial of the OX40 agonist ivuxolimab. The TCR originated in an adult with an advanced solid tumor such as melanoma, head and neck, liver or kidney cancer. The V call is TRBV5-1, the J call TRBJ2-5; no clear D gene. Gene TRBJ2-7 matches the end of the DNA better, so the J call may be wrong. The CDR3 here is CASSGLGTTYEQYF. The CDR3 region has the DNA TGCGCCAGCAGCGGGCTGGGTACGACCTACGAGCAGTACTTC.